This T cell receptor beta chain was retrieved from a study of cytomegalovirus exposure and HLA in healthy donors. Across the whole study: The approximately 120 million unique TCR beta sequences, from around 200 million T cells, were found by an earlier analysis. Counted in an early data release were 85 million or so unique TCRs from HLA-typed donors.

Vbeta (60) and Jbeta (13) primers were used in the PCR. In the original analysis: Unique TCR beta chains numbered approximately 80 million in a later analysis, with around 10 million shared. Profiled with immunoSEQ multiplex PCR; TCRdb holds only in-frame clones, not every one. That table is the source of V, J and clone size, and D and trimming were worked out from the DNA. Among 140,000 to 150,000 clones listed, 70% to 80% were seen once. A single count supports this clone. The V and J ends lost 2 bases and 6 bases respectively, with 19 bases between them. The CDR3 contains 16 residues. Per germline, CDR1 MDHEN and CDR2 SYDVKM.

The sequenced sample consisted of PBMCs. The chain employs TRBV28 and TRBJ1-1; D is uncertain. This sequence was found in a woman aged 60-75 years in good health and CMV-seropositive. The CDR3 here is CASSLHSLGRDPEAFF. As DNA, the CDR3 is TGTGCCAGCAGTTTACACTCCCTTGGTCGGGATCCTGAAGCTTTCTTT.